Below, 7 T cell receptor beta chains from the same sample are listed, as sequenced in a study of tumour-infiltrating T cells in Burkitt lymphoma. Clones were read by immunoSEQ multiplex PCR, and TCRdb kept only the in-frame ones, dropping some. The repertoire has about 670 clones, approximately 12% of them found once; the top ten carry 12% to 15%. The specimen sequenced was tumor tissue. These receptor sequences come from a human donor with Burkitt lymphoma.

This clone was seen only once. The chain uses TRBV6-9 and TRBJ1-1; D might be TRBD1 (5 bases). Germline V gene lookup returns CDR1 MNHGY and CDR2 SVAAGI. V was clipped by 8 bases and J by 5 bases, with 15 bases between them. The CDR3 is 13 residues long. The CDR3 DNA is TGTGCCAGCTACGCGAGGGGCAGGACTGAAGCTTTCTTT. Protein sequence: CASYARGRTEAFF.

The chain combines TRBV19 with TRBJ2-7; maybe TRBD1 (6 bases). The V end was cut by 5 bases, the J end by 6 bases, with 17 bases between. CDR3 length: 14 amino acids. Germline V gene data show CDR1 as LNHDA and CDR2 as SQIVND (reference sequence). This CDR3 is CASSVLDRSSEQYF. Here the CDR3 DNA reads TGTGCCAGTAGTGTACTGGACAGAAGTAGCGAGCAGTACTTC.

Details on this clone: The same CDR3 can be traced to other DNA sequences in this sample. The rearrangement links TRBV23-1 to TRBJ1-6, with 9 nucleotides matching TRBD1. TRBV23-1 is an open reading frame, and its role is uncertain. J was trimmed by 0 bases and V by 2 bases; bases with no gene match: 8. This CDR3 spans 19 amino acids. CDR3 loop: CASSQRGQGFHSYNSPLHF. CDR3 DNA sequence: TGCGCCAGCAGTCAACGAGGACAGGGGTTTCACTCCTATAATTCACCCCTCCACTTT.

This clone turned up a few times. This chain uses TRBV18 with TRBJ1-6, with no clear D. The CDR3 runs 15 residues. Trimming took off 3 bases at V and 5 bases at J, with 11 bases between the two ends. In germline, CDR1 is KGHSH, CDR2 LQKENI. CDR3 protein: CASSPRADNNSPLHF. As DNA, the CDR3 is TGTGCCAGCTCACCCCGAGCAGATAATAATTCACCCCTCCACTTT.

This clone was observed a few times. The chain recombines TRBV6-6 with TRBJ2-2; D gene unclear. CDR3 length: 12 residues. CDR1 is MNHNY and CDR2 is SVGAGI in the germline V gene (reference sequence). Trimming took off 2 bases at V and 4 bases at J, with 2 bases between the two ends. The CDR3 coding sequence is TGTGCCAGCAGTTACGCCACCGGGGAGCTGTTTTTT. It is translated as CASSYATGELFF.

The chain joins TRBV27 to TRBJ1-2, with D unresolved. This CDR3 spans 13 amino acids. The V gene's germline CDR1 is MNHEY and CDR2 SMNVEV (reference sequence). Trimming stripped 3 bases from V and 1 base from J, with 6 bases between. The CDR3 bases are TGTGCCAGCAGTTTTACCGGTAACTATGGCTACACCTTC. It translates to CASSFTGNYGYTF.

The chain joins TRBV4-1 to TRBJ2-7; D may be TRBD2 (6 bases). V was cut by 1 base and J by 6 bases, with 13 bases left in between. Germline V gene sequence: CDR1 MGHRA, CDR2 YSYEKL. This CDR3 contains 14 residues. DNA of the CDR3: TGCGCCAGCAGCCAAGCTGCAGGGACTGGCGAGCAGTACTTC. Translating gives CASSQAAGTGEQYF.